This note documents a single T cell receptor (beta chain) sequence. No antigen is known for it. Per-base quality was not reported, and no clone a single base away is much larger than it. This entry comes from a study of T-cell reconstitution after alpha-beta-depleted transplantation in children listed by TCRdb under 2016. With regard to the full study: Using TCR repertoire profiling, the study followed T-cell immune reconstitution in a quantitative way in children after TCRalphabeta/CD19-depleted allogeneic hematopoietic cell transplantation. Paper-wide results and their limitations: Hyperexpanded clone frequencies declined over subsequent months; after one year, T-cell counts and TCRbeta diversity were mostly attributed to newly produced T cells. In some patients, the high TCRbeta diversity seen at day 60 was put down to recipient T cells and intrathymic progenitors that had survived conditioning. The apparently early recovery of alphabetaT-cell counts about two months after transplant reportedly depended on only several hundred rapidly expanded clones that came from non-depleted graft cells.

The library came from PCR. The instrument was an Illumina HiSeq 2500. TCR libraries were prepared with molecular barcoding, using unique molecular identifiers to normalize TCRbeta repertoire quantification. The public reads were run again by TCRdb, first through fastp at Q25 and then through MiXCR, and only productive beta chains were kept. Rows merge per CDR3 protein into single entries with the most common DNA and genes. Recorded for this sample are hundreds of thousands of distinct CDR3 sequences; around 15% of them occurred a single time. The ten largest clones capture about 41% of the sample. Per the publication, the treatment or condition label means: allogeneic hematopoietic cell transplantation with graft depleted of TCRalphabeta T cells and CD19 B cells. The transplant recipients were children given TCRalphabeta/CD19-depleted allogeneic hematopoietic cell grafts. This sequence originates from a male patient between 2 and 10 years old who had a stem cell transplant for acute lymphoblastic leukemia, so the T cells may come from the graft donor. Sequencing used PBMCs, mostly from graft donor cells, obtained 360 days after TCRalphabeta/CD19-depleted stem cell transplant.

The nucleotide sequence reads as follows: TGTGCCACCAGCAGAGTGACAGGGGGCGGGGAGCTGTTTTTT. The encoded protein is CATSRVTGGGELFF. Here the chain combines TRBV15 and TRBJ2-2; 9 central bases correspond to TRBD1. As encoded in the germline V gene (reference sequence), CDR1 is LNHNV while CDR2 is YYDKDF. Trimming removed 1 base from V and 7 bases from J; the gene matches leave 1 base unexplained. The CDR3 sequence holds 14 residues, the cysteine and phenylalanine included. The entry retains the CDR3 DNA only, 42 bases that are in frame from base 1.